This TCR beta chain derives from a study of Graves' ophthalmopathy and Graves' hyperthyroidism. The wider study: Absence of ophthalmopathy within 18 months of follow-up defined stable hyperthyroidism. Points from the study as a whole: For separating ophthalmopathy from stable hyperthyroidism, a 13-signature model gave approximately 90% sensitivity and roughly 78% specificity. Blood also harbored most expanded thyroid clonotypes above 0.001 frequency.

Patients were excluded if they had other autoimmune diseases or uncontrolled infections, and likewise if pregnancy or lactation applied. Per germline, CDR1 LNHDA and CDR2 SQIVND (reference sequence). V was shortened by 3 bases and J by 0 bases, with 18 bases between the two germline ends. This CDR3 is 17 amino acids long. This clonotype was observed many times. What it binds is unknown. As the template, RNA transcripts were used to amplify TCR beta CDR3 regions. Second-round multiplex PCR came after first-round RT-PCR with HTBI primers. TCRdb reanalysed the multiplex PCR reads using MiXCR and keeps one entry per CDR3 protein. This table has around 1.1 million distinct CDR3 sequences, less than 45% appearing once.

The V and J genes are TRBV19 and TRBJ2-7; D may correspond to TRBD1 or TRBD2 (5 bases each). This TCR came from an adult man with Graves' hyperthyroidism. The sequenced sample consisted of peripheral blood or thyroid tissue (not recorded which). The CDR3 is CASSMGPDDEISYEQYF. CDR3 bases: TGTGCCAGTAGTATGGGACCGGACGACGAAATCTCCTACGAGCAGTACTTC.